The 14 T cell receptor beta chains below come from one sample, sequenced in a study. MiXCR was run by TCRdb on the RT-PCR reads, yielding one entry per CDR3 protein. The sample carries almost 700,000 distinct CDR3 sequences, about 14% recorded once. The sample taken for sequencing was memory CD4+ T cells from blood. Source of these receptors: a female donor in good health, serving as a healthy control.

The rearrangement uses TRBV3-1 and TRBJ2-7, with D perhaps TRBD1 (6 bases). Trimming cost V 6 bases and J 3 bases, with 15 bases left between them. The germline V gene has CDR1 LGHDT and CDR2 YNNKEL (reference sequence). The CDR3 is 14 amino acids. CDR3 nucleotides: TGTGCCAGCAGGGCACAGGGTACGAACTACGAGCAGTACTTC. Residues: CASRAQGTNYEQYF.

This clonotype has only a few counts. The chain has TRBV7-2 and TRBJ1-1; D remains ambiguous. V gave up 4 bases and J gave up 1 base, with 7 bases separating them. The CDR3 is 13 residues long. CDR1 is SGHTA, CDR2 FQGNSA, per germline. CDR3 in amino acids: CASSSTWNTEAFF. As DNA, the CDR3 is TGTGCCAGCAGCTCCACATGGAACACTGAAGCTTTCTTT.

The chain has TRBV25-1 and TRBJ1-6; possible D gene TRBD1, 5 bases. The CDR3 consists of 17 residues. V was trimmed by 6 bases and J by 5 bases, leaving 20 bases between them. Germline V CDR1 and CDR2: MGHDK, SYGVNS. The DNA for the CDR3 is TGTGCCAGCAGCCGTCTGGGGCTTACGTTCGATAATTCACCCCTCCACTTT. The encoded protein is CASSRLGLTFDNSPLHF. Looking up the rest from reference TRBV25-1 and TRBJ1-6 gives the full variable domain: EADIYQTPRYLVIGTGKKITLECSQTMGHDKMYWYQQDPGMELHLIHYSYGVNSTEKGDLSSESTVSRIRTEHFPLTLESARPSHTSQYLCASSRLGLTFDNSPLHFGNGTRLTVT.

This clonotype was observed many times. The genes are TRBV4-3 and TRBJ2-1; the D gene is possibly TRBD1 (6 bases). Trimming took off 4 bases at V and 6 bases at J, with 13 bases between the two ends. Germline assignment: CDR1 LGHNA and CDR2 YSLEER. This CDR3 comprises 14 residues. CDR3 amino acids: CASSPQGRSNEQFF. The CDR3 DNA reads TGCGCCAGCAGCCCCCAGGGGCGAAGCAATGAGCAGTTCTTC.

This clonotype was observed at least ten times. The chain joins TRBV10-3 to TRBJ2-5, with a weak D call TRBD2 (5 bases). Looked up from germline, CDR1 is ENHRY and CDR2 is SYGVKD. The length of the CDR3 is 14 residues. Trimming left V 5 bases short and J 2 bases short, with 12 bases between. CDR3 protein: CAISLPGKQETQYF. The CDR3 DNA is TGTGCCATCAGTTTACCGGGGAAGCAAGAGACCCAGTACTTC.

The sample holds many counts of this clonotype. This chain uses TRBV18 with TRBJ1-5, with D possibly TRBD1 on 6 matching bases. V shed 8 bases and J shed 0 bases, with 11 bases lying between them. This CDR3 contains 14 residues. Germline V gene data show CDR1 as KGHSH and CDR2 as LQKENI. The chain's CDR3 is CASSRQDSNQPQHF. The CDR3, as DNA: TGTGCCAGCAGTAGACAGGATAGCAATCAGCCCCAGCATTTT.

This clonotype has a handful of counts. CDR3 amino acids: CASSLGGGTGGYEQYF. The CDR3 bases are TGTGCCAGCAGCTTAGGGGGAGGGACAGGGGGCTACGAGCAGTACTTC. This sequence joins TRBV7-6 and TRBJ2-7, with TRBD1 matching 11 bases. CDR1 and CDR2 from the germline V gene are SGHVS and FNYEAQ. J gave up 3 bases and V 1 base, and 5 bases lay outside the gene matches. The CDR3 is 16 residues long.

The J gene is TRBJ1-2, the V gene TRBV10-3, with 9 bases lining up with TRBD1. The CDR3 totals 16 residues. V shed 3 bases and J 6 bases; nucleotides not matched to a gene: 11. Germline values: CDR1 ENHRY, CDR2 SYGVKD. CDR3 nucleotides: TGTGCCATCAGTGAAGGGGGACAGGGAGGATCGGATGGCTACACCTTC. Protein: CAISEGGQGGSDGYTF.

In nucleotides, the CDR3 is TGTGCCACCAGCAGATGGGCCAACGGTGAAGCTTTCTTT. It codes for CATSRWANGEAFF. This chain connects TRBV15 to TRBJ1-1; D remains unclear. Trimming pared 2 bases from V and 7 bases from J, leaving 11 bases between. The germline V gene encodes CDR1 LNHNV and CDR2 YYDKDF (reference sequence). The CDR3 is 13 amino acids.

This clonotype appeared many times. The chain employs TRBV5-4 and TRBJ2-7; TRBD1 aligns across 12 bases. The CDR3 spans 17 residues. Germline V lookup: CDR1 SGHNT, CDR2 YYREEE (reference sequence). V lost 0 bases, J lost 5 bases, and 9 bases stayed unmatched. The CDR3 DNA sequence: TGTGCCAGCAGCTTGGCCGGGACAGGGGGCGCGGCTCACGAGCAGTACTTC. This sequence encodes CASSLAGTGGAAHEQYF.

The rearrangement links TRBV20-1 to TRBJ1-1; 7 bases align to TRBD1. The CDR3 extends over 15 amino acids. J gave up 4 bases and V 7 bases, and 15 bases lay outside the gene matches. Germline assignment: CDR1 DFQATT and CDR2 SNEGSKA (reference sequence). The CDR3 spells CSGLRGGKGSTEAFF. The CDR3 nucleotides are TGCAGTGGATTGAGAGGGGGCAAGGGTAGCACTGAAGCTTTCTTT.

The CDR3: CSASLPGGTYEQYF. CDR3 bases: TGCAGTGCTAGCCTTCCCGGGGGTACCTACGAGCAGTACTTC. The V gene is TRBV20-1, the J gene TRBJ2-7, with D perhaps matching TRBD2 (6 bases). This CDR3 region has 14 residues. V was clipped by 3 bases and J by 2 bases, with 14 bases between them. Per germline, CDR1 DFQATT and CDR2 SNEGSKA (reference sequence).

The chain combines TRBV3-1 with TRBJ2-1, with D unclear. Trimming removed 0 bases from V and 6 bases from J, with 15 bases in between. Per the germline V gene, CDR1 is LGHDT and CDR2 is YNNKEL (reference sequence). The CDR3 consists of 16 residues. CDR3 amino acids: CASSQDRPPLANEQFF. In nucleotides, the CDR3 is TGTGCCAGCAGCCAAGATCGTCCCCCACTGGCCAATGAGCAGTTCTTC.

This clonotype has a handful of counts. The rearrangement uses TRBV20-1 and TRBJ2-5, with a tentative D call TRBD1 (5 bases). The germline V gene has CDR1 DFQATT and CDR2 SNEGSKA (reference sequence). The ends were cut back, 6 bases at V and 5 bases at J, with 22 bases in the middle. The CDR3 spans 15 residues. CDR3 bases: TGCAGTGCCACACCGGGCGGCAGGGCGGATGAGACCCAGTACTTC. This codes for CSATPGGRADETQYF.